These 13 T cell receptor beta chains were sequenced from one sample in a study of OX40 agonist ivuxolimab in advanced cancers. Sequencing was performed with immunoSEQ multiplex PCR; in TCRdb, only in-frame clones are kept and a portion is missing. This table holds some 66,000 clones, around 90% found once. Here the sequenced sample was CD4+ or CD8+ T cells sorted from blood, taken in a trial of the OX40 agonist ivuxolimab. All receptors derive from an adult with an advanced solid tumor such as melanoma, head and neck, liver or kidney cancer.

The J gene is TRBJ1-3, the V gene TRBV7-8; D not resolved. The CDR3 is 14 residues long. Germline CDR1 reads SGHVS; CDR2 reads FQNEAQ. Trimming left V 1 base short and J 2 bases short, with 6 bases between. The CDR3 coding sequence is TGTGCCAGCAGCTTAGATCGCACTGGAAACACCATATATTTT. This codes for CASSLDRTGNTIYF.

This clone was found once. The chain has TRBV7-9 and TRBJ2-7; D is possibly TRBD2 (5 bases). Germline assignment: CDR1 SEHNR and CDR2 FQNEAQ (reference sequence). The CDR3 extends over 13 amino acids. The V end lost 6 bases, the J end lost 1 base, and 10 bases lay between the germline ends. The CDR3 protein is CASSRTQSYEQYF. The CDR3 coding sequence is TGTGCCAGCAGTCGGACTCAGTCCTACGAGCAGTACTTC. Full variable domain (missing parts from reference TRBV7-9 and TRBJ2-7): DTGVSQNPRHKITKRGQNVTFRCDPISEHNRLYWYRQTLGQGPEFLTYFQNEAQLEKSRLLSDRFSAERPKGSFSTLEIQRTEQGDSAMYLCASSRTQSYEQYFGPGTRLTVT.

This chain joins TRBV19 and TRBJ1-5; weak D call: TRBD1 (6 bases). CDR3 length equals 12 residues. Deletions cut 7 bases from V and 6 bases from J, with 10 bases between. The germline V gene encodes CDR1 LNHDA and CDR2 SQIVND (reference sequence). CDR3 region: CASKGDVQPQHF. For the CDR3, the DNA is TGTGCCAGTAAGGGGGACGTTCAGCCCCAGCATTTT.

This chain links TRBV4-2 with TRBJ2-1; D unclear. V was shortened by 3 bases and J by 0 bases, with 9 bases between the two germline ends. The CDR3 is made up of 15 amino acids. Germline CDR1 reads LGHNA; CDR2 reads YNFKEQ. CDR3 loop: CASSQSLTSYNEQFF. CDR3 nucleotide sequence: TGTGCCAGCAGCCAGTCGCTAACCTCCTACAATGAGCAGTTCTTC.

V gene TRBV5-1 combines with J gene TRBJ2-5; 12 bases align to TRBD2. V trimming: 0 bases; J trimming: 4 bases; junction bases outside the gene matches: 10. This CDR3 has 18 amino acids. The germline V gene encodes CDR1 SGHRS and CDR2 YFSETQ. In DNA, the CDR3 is TGCGCCAGCAGCTTGGAGGCTAGCGGGGGGGCGATTCGAGAGACCCAGTACTTC. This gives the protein CASSLEASGGAIRETQYF.

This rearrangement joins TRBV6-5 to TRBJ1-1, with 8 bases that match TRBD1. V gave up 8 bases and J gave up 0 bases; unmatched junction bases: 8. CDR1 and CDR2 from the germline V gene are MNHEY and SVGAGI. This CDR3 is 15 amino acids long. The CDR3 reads CASLDRGRMNTEAFF. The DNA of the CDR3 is TGTGCCAGCCTCGACAGGGGCCGCATGAACACTGAAGCTTTCTTT.

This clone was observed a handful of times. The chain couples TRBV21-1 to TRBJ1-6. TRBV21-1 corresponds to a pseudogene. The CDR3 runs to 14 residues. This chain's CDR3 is CASLDGEGGSPLHF. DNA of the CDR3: TGTGCCAGCCTGGACGGGGAAGGAGGTTCACCCCTCCACTTT.

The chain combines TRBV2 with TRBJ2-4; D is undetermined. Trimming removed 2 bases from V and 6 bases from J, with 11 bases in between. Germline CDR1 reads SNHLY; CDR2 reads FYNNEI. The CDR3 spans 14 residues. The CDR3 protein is CASSESWVRNIQYF. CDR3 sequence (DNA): TGTGCCAGCAGTGAAAGCTGGGTGAGAAACATTCAGTACTTC.

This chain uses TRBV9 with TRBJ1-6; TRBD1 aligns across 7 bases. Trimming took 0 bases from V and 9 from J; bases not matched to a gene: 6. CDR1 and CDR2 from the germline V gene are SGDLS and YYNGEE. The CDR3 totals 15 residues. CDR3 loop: CASSVEDRTGSPLHF. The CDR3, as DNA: TGTGCCAGCAGCGTAGAGGACAGGACCGGTTCACCCCTCCACTTT.

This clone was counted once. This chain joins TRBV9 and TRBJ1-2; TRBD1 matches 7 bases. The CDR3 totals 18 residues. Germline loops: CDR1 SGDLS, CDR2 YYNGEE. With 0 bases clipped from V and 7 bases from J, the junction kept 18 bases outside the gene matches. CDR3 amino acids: CASSVGAGGANTMGGYTF. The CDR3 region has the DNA TGTGCCAGCAGCGTAGGGGCAGGGGGGGCCAATACTATGGGTGGCTACACCTTC.

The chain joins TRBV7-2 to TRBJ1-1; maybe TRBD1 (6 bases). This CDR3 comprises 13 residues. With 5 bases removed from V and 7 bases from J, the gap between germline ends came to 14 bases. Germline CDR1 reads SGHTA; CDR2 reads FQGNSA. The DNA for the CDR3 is TGTGCCAGCAGCCAACGGGGGCCGGATGAAGCTTTCTTT. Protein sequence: CASSQRGPDEAFF.

The CDR3 sequence is CASSRGQMNTEAFF. The CDR3 bases are TGTGCCAGCAGCCGGGGACAGATGAACACTGAAGCTTTCTTT. The chain joins TRBV7-2 to TRBJ1-1; 7 nucleotides agree with TRBD1. V shed 5 bases, J shed 0 bases, and the junction held 3 bases outside the gene matches. The CDR3 covers 14 residues. CDR1 and CDR2 (germline): SGHTA, FQGNSA. Combining the CDR3 with reference TRBV7-2 and TRBJ1-1 gives the whole variable domain GAGVSQSPSNKVTEKGKDVELRCDPISGHTALYWYRQSLGQGLEFLIYFQGNSAPDKSGLPSDRFSAERTGGSVSTLTIQRTQQEDSAVYLCASSRGQMNTEAFFGQGTRLTVV.

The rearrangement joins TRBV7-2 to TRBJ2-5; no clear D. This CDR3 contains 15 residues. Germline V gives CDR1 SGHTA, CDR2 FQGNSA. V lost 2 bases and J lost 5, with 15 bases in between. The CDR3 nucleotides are TGTGCCAGCAGCTTAATCGGAACGGTAGGGGAGACCCAGTACTTC. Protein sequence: CASSLIGTVGETQYF.